This paragraph reports one TCR beta chain. This specimen comes from a study of monozygotic twins with inflammatory bowel disease. The V gene's germline CDR1 is SGDLS and CDR2 YYNGEE. CDR3 length: 17 amino acids. Each UMI, carrying a 6-nucleotide sample barcode, came from template switching. TCRdb re-called the 5' RACE reads and catalogs CDR3 proteins one per entry, DNA excluded. This sample's table reports approximately 400,000 distinct CDR3 sequences. Whole blood supplied total RNA, and T cells were not sorted. The V gene is TRBV9, the J gene TRBJ2-1; there is no DNA to check the TCRdb D call of TRBD2. The clonotype was recovered from a human donor with ulcerative colitis or Crohn's disease, or a healthy co-twin of an affected twin (not recorded which). What was sequenced was blood. CDR3 in amino acids: CASSVAPDPRTGNEQFF.